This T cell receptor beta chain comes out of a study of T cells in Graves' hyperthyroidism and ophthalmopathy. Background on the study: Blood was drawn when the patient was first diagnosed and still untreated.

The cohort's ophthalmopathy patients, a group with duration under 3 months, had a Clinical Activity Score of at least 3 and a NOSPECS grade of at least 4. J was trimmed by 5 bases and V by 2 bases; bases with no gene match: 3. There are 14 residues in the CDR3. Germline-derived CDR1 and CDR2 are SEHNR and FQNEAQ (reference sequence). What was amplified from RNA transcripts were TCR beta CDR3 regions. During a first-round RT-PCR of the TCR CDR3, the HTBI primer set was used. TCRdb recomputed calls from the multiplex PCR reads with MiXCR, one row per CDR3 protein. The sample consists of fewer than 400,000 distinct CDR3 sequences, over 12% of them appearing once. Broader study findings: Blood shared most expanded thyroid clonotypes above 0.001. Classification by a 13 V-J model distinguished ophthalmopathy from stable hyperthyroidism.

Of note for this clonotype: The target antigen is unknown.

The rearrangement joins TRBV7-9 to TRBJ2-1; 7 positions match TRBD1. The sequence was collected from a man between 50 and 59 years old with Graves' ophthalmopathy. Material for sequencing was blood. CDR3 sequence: CASSLTQGDNEQFF. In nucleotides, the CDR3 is TGTGCCAGCAGCTTAACTCAGGGGGACAATGAGCAGTTCTTC.